Listed below are T cell receptor beta chains from one sample, sequenced in a study of T-cell reconstitution after alpha-beta-depleted transplantation in children. One entry per CDR3 protein, called by TCRdb with MiXCR from the PCR reads. The data contain approximately 400,000 distinct CDR3 sequences, around 15% of them singletons. This material consisted of PBMCs, mostly from graft donor cells, taken 360 days after TCRalphabeta/CD19-depleted stem cell transplant. All receptors derive from a boy less than two years old who had a stem cell transplant for Wiskott-Aldrich syndrome, so the T cells may come from the graft donor. The CDR3 runs from the conserved cysteine through the conserved F or W. Fields, in order: V gene, J gene, clone size, D gene, CDR3 DNA, CDR3 protein. D genes are given only for firm matches. Rows may omit the clone size; those that give it use once, few, many or a size class.

TRBV10-2	TRBJ2-7	few	TRBD1	TGCGCCAGCAGACCTAGAGGGGGCAAGCAGTACTTC	CASRPRGGKQYF
TRBV21-1	TRBJ2-7	few	-	TGTGCCAGCAGCAAAAAATCTCCGGGACAGGGGTTCTACGAGCAGTACTTC	CASSKKSPGQGFYEQYF
TRBV14	TRBJ1-4	-	-	TGTGCCAGCAGCCAAGATGGCCCAGCAACTAATGAAAAACTGTTTTTT	CASSQDGPATNEKLFF
TRBV29-1	TRBJ2-4	few	TRBD2	TGCAGCGTCGCCAGCGGGAGACTAACCAAAAACATTCAGTACTTC	CSVASGRLTKNIQYF
TRBV12-3/TRBV12-4	TRBJ2-3	-	TRBD1	TGTGCCAGCAGCGCAGGGGGCGCAGGGGATACGCAGTATTTT	CASSAGGAGDTQYF
TRBV25-1	TRBJ2-7	few	TRBD1	TGTGCCAGCAGTGGTACCGGGGGGGGACAGGGGATTTACGAGCAGTACTTC	CASSGTGGGQGIYEQYF
TRBV12-3/TRBV12-4	TRBJ1-1	-	TRBD1	TGTGCCAGCAGTACCCGACAGGGTAATCACGAAGCTTTCTTT	CASSTRQGNHEAFF
TRBV7-9	TRBJ2-7	few	-	TGTGCCAGCAGCTTAGTAATCCCGTACGAGCAGTACTTC	CASSLVIPYEQYF
TRBV6-5	TRBJ2-2	many	-	TGTGCCAGCAGAGGCCGAGGGGTGGGTTATGAATGGATCACCGGGGAGCTGTTTTTT	CASRGRGVGYEWITGELFF
TRBV3-1	TRBJ2-1	few	-	TGTGCCAGCACCCCGGGGGTAACTAGCTACAATGAGCAGTTCTTC	CASTPGVTSYNEQFF
TRBV21-1	TRBJ2-3	-	-	TGTGCCAGCAACCCTCGAAGCCCTATCAGCACAGATACGCAGTATTTT	CASNPRSPISTDTQYF
TRBV4-2	TRBJ2-4	-	TRBD1	TGTGCCAGCAGCCTCCGGGACAGGGGGACCAAAAACATTCAGTACTTC	CASSLRDRGTKNIQYF
TRBV27	TRBJ1-6	-	TRBD1	TGTGCCAGCAGTTTAACCGACAGGGTCAATTCACCCCTCCACTTT	CASSLTDRVNSPLHF
TRBV27	TRBJ1-5	-	TRBD1	TGTGCCAGCAGCAACCACCCGACAGGGGGAAGCAATCAGCCCCAGCATTTT	CASSNHPTGGSNQPQHF
TRBV10-3	TRBJ2-3	few	-	TGTGCCATCAGCAGCTTGTCCCGAACAGATACGCAGTATTTT	CAISSLSRTDTQYF
TRBV6-2/TRBV6-3	TRBJ2-2	-	TRBD1	TGTGCCAGGGGACAGCCGAACACCGGGGAGCTGTTTTTT	CARGQPNTGELFF
TRBV7-2	TRBJ2-7	few	-	TGTGCCAGCAGCTTAGGCGGGGATACCTACGAGCAGTACTTC	CASSLGGDTYEQYF
TRBV6-5	TRBJ1-5	-	-	TGTGCCAGCAGTTATTCGGGGGCAGGCAATCAGCCCCAGCATTTT	CASSYSGAGNQPQHF
TRBV27	TRBJ2-3	-	TRBD2	TGTGCCAGCAGTCGACTAGCGGGTCCAGATACGCAGTATTTT	CASSRLAGPDTQYF
TRBV7-8	TRBJ2-1	few	-	TGTGCCAGCAGCCAAGGGCGGGGGCAGGCTCTAAACTACAATGAGCAGTTCTTC	CASSQGRGQALNYNEQFF
TRBV2	TRBJ2-7	few	-	TGTGCCAGCAGTGAAGCGGGGGACCTCTACGAGCAGTACTTC	CASSEAGDLYEQYF
TRBV3-1	TRBJ2-7	few	TRBD2	TGTGCCAGCAGCCAACTGATGAGCGGGGGAACCTACGAGCAGTACTTC	CASSQLMSGGTYEQYF
TRBV29-1	TRBJ2-7	-	TRBD1	TGCAGCGCCACAGGGGGCGGATACGAGCAGTACTTC	CSATGGGYEQYF
TRBV30	TRBJ2-5	few	-	TGTGCCTGGGCCCCCGGGCCTCGCACCCAGTACTTC	CAWAPGPRTQYF
TRBV20-1	TRBJ2-2	few	TRBD2	TGCAGTGCTAGATCGGGCGGGGGGTACACCGGGGAGCTGTTTTTT	CSARSGGGYTGELFF